This T cell receptor (beta chain) came from a study of cytomegalovirus exposure and HLA in healthy donors. CDR3 length: 17 residues. Germline values: CDR1 MGHRA, CDR2 YSYEKL. Trimming removed 0 bases from V and 3 bases from J; junction bases left unmatched: 6. Broader study findings: TCR sequences were mostly rare, though some public TCRs occurred in many donors. Per published reports, the classifier diagnosed cytomegalovirus status with high specificity and sensitivity. The tendency of first-cohort TCR clusters to co-occur in the roughly 130 validation repertoires emerged from a later analysis.

In the case of this clone: The antigen remains unidentified.

Profiled with immunoSEQ multiplex PCR; TCRdb holds only in-frame clones, not every one. The table shows a few hundred thousand clones, with about nine tenths occurring only once. The sequence derives from a young woman in good health and CMV-seronegative. V gene TRBV4-1 combines with J gene TRBJ1-4; 8 nucleotides match TRBD1. The sample taken for sequencing was PBMCs. CDR3 region: CASSQDPGQAPNEKLFF. The CDR3 DNA sequence: TGCGCCAGCAGCCAAGATCCGGGACAGGCGCCTAATGAAAAACTGTTTTTT.